The next 28 T cell receptor beta chains were all read from a single sample in a study of T cell changes during pregnancy in multiple sclerosis. The method was immunoSEQ multiplex PCR; TCRdb's version includes in-frame clones alone and lacks a portion of them. The sample lists 60,000 or so clones; 90% were seen once. The specimen comprised peripheral blood, sampled in the second trimester of pregnancy. The receptor set was obtained from a female donor in good health, enrolled as a control in a pregnancy study.

This clone was detected only once. V is TRBV2 and J is TRBJ1-5, with 8 bases aligning to TRBD1. Germline trimming cut 7 bases from V and 3 bases from J; bases unmatched to any gene: 11. Germline lookup yields CDR1 SNHLY and CDR2 FYNNEI. The CDR3 is 16 residues long. For the CDR3, the DNA is TGTGCCAGCAATAAGGGGCCAGGGGGCTTCAATCAGCCCCAGCATTTT. Encoded protein: CASNKGPGGFNQPQHF. The full variable domain, its missing parts supplied by reference TRBV2 and TRBJ1-5, is EPEVTQTPSHQVTQMGQEVILRCVPISNHLYFYWYRQILGQKVEFLVSFYNNEISEKSEIFDDQFSVERPDGSNFTLKIRSTKLEDSAMYFCASNKGPGGFNQPQHFGDGTRLSIL.

V usage is TRBV5-6 and J usage is TRBJ1-2, with 8 bases aligning to TRBD1. V was pared by 3 bases and J by 2 bases, with 6 bases of the junction left unmatched. Germline assignment: CDR1 SGHDT and CDR2 YYEEEE. This CDR3 region has 15 residues. As DNA, the CDR3 is TGTGCCAGCAGCTGGACACAGGGGGTAAACTATGGCTACACCTTC. As protein: CASSWTQGVNYGYTF.

The rearrangement joins TRBV7-6 to TRBJ2-3; TRBD2 matches 13 bases. The V segment lost 1 base and the J segment 4 bases; nucleotides outside the gene matches: 5. Germline V lookup: CDR1 SGHVS, CDR2 FNYEAQ. This CDR3 comprises 17 residues. The CDR3 region is CASSLGGLAGASDTQYF. The CDR3 DNA follows: TGTGCCAGCAGCTTAGGCGGACTAGCGGGAGCCTCAGATACGCAGTATTTT.

V usage is TRBV5-6 and J usage is TRBJ2-7, with TRBD1 matching over 7 bases. Germline V gives CDR1 SGHDT, CDR2 YYEEEE. V trimming: 4 bases; J trimming: 5 bases; junction bases outside the gene matches: 9. The CDR3 is made up of 14 amino acids. Written as DNA, the CDR3 is TGTGCCAGCAGCATGCGACAGGGTGCCCACGAGCAGTACTTC. Amino acids: CASSMRQGAHEQYF.

The chain uses TRBV30 and TRBJ2-1, with a tentative D call TRBD1 (6 bases). Trimming pared 6 bases from V and 4 bases from J, leaving 10 bases between. This CDR3 has 12 residues. The germline V gene has CDR1 GTSNPN and CDR2 SVGIG (reference sequence). CDR3 region: CACRGRYNEQFF. The CDR3, as DNA: TGTGCCTGCAGGGGACGTTACAATGAGCAGTTCTTC.

The chain combines TRBV28 with TRBJ1-2; 7 positions match TRBD1. This CDR3 contains 16 residues. CDR1 MDHEN and CDR2 SYDVKM come from the germline V gene. After removal of 5 bases from V and 0 bases from J, the junction contained 9 bases not matched to a gene. CDR3 sequence reads: CASSPIGQAANYGYTF. The CDR3 region has the DNA TGTGCCAGCAGTCCAATCGGACAGGCCGCTAACTATGGCTACACCTTC.

V is TRBV29-1 and J is TRBJ2-3; the D gene is possibly TRBD1 (6 bases). The CDR3 contains 15 residues. V lost 6 bases, J lost 4 bases, and 20 bases lay in between. Germline values: CDR1 SQVTM, CDR2 ANQGSEA. The CDR3 DNA reads TGCAGCGTCGCTGGTTGGGACAAATTTTCAGATACGCAGTATTTT. It translates to CSVAGWDKFSDTQYF.

CDR3 region: CASSLEAGADTQYF. The DNA of the CDR3 is TGCGCCAGCAGCTTGGAGGCGGGAGCAGATACGCAGTATTTT. The chain uses TRBV5-1 and TRBJ2-3; 7 bases fit TRBD2. The ends lost 0 bases at V and 4 bases at J; junction bases unmatched: 2. The germline gives CDR1 SGHRS, CDR2 YFSETQ. This CDR3 has 14 residues.

The chain uses TRBV7-9 and TRBJ2-1; D is unclear. V was cut by 2 bases and J by 8 bases, with 7 bases left in between. The CDR3 has 12 residues. Germline V gene sequence: CDR1 SEHNR, CDR2 FQNEAQ (reference sequence). CDR3 protein: CASSLLRHEQFF. The CDR3 region has the DNA TGTGCCAGCAGCTTATTGCGGCATGAGCAGTTCTTC.

The chain is built from TRBV7-8 and TRBJ2-1; D gene uncertain. The CDR3 runs to 15 residues. Germline V CDR1 and CDR2: SGHVS, FQNEAQ. Trimming cost V 5 bases and J 8 bases, with 19 bases left between them. CDR3 sequence reads: CASSPWRNPRDEQFF. CDR3 nucleotide sequence: TGTGCCAGCAGCCCGTGGAGAAATCCCCGCGATGAGCAGTTCTTC.

V usage is TRBV19 and J usage is TRBJ1-1; D call uncertain. CDR3 length: 14 residues. The germline V and J ends were trimmed by 3 bases and 3 bases, with 11 bases remaining between them. CDR1 and CDR2 (germline): LNHDA, SQIVND (reference sequence). The CDR3 is CASSIFQDYTEAFF. The CDR3 bases are TGTGCCAGTAGTATTTTCCAGGATTACACTGAAGCTTTCTTT.

The CDR3 sequence: CAYLKTGFAPKPYEQYF. CDR3 bases: TGTGCCTACTTAAAGACAGGGTTTGCCCCTAAGCCTTACGAGCAGTACTTC. V usage is TRBV30 and J usage is TRBJ2-7, with TRBD1 matching 7 bases. Per the germline V gene, CDR1 is GTSNPN and CDR2 is SVGIG (reference sequence). V shed 7 bases and J 4 bases; nucleotides not matched to a gene: 22. CDR3 length: 17 amino acids.

In this sample, this clone turned up once. The chain carries TRBV28 and TRBJ1-2; unclear D gene. The V end lost 5 bases, the J end lost 5 bases, and 15 bases lay between the germline ends. CDR3 size: 14 residues. In germline, CDR1 is MDHEN, CDR2 SYDVKM. The CDR3 nucleotides read TGTGCCAGCAGTGGCAGAGGTGATATTTATGGCTACACCTTC. It specifies CASSGRGDIYGYTF.

The chain employs TRBV11-2 and TRBJ1-1; TRBD1 agrees at 9 bases. Germline loops: CDR1 SGHAT, CDR2 FQNNGV. Losses at the gene ends were 5 bases for V and 4 bases for J; bases not matched to a gene: 5. This CDR3 contains 14 residues. In DNA form, the CDR3 reads TGTGCCAGCAGCGAAGACAGGGGGGGCACTGAAGCTTTCTTT. Translation gives CASSEDRGGTEAFF.

This clone was detected only once. The V call is TRBV11-1, the J call TRBJ2-3; TRBD2 agrees at 9 bases. The CDR3 sequence is 15 residues long. Germline lookup yields CDR1 SGHAT and CDR2 FQDESV (reference sequence). The J segment lost 1 base and the V segment lost 5 bases, leaving 4 bases of the junction unmatched. Written as DNA, the CDR3 is TGTGCCAGCAGCCGCCAGCGGGGGGGCACAGATACGCAGTATTTT. Protein product: CASSRQRGGTDTQYF.

V gene TRBV21-1 combines with J gene TRBJ2-1; TRBD2, the table's D call, lacks a check against the DNA. TRBV21-1 is assigned pseudogene status. CDR3 length equals 17 residues. The CDR3: CASSKAERLAGKNEQFF. In DNA, the CDR3 is TGTGCCAGCAGCAAAGCCGAGAGACTAGCGGGTAAGAATGAGCAGTTCTTC.

The rearrangement links TRBV6-1 to TRBJ2-7, with 7 bases matching TRBD2. The CDR3 is made up of 14 amino acids. Trimming cost V 8 bases and J 2 bases; bases outside gene matches: 9. From germline, CDR1 is MNHNS and CDR2 SASEGT. The CDR3 nucleotides read TGTGCCAGCCGCTTAGCGGGCGTTACCTACGAGCAGTACTTC. It specifies CASRLAGVTYEQYF.

The chain joins TRBV5-1 to TRBJ2-1; the match to TRBD2 covers 7 bases. Unmatched junction bases numbered 7, after V lost 5 bases and J lost 5 bases. This CDR3 has 14 residues. The germline CDR1 and CDR2 sequences are SGHRS and YFSETQ. Here the CDR3 DNA reads TGCGCCAGCAGTAATTCGGGAGGCGACAATGAGCAGTTCTTC. This sequence encodes CASSNSGGDNEQFF.

This chain connects TRBV18 to TRBJ2-1, with TRBD1 matching 7 bases. CDR1 is KGHSH, CDR2 LQKENI, per germline. The CDR3 is 16 amino acids. V lost 3 bases and J lost 6; bases outside the gene matches: 11. Here the CDR3 reads CASSPPNQGVVNEQFF. Written as DNA, the CDR3 is TGTGCCAGCTCACCTCCGAATCAGGGGGTGGTCAATGAGCAGTTCTTC. Together with reference TRBV18 and TRBJ2-1, the CDR3 gives the full variable domain: NAGVMQNPRHLVRRRGQEARLRCSPMKGHSHVYWYRQLPEEGLKFMVYLQKENIIDESGMPKERFSAEFPKEGPSILRIQQVVRGDSAAYFCASSPPNQGVVNEQFFGPGTRLTVL.

This clone was detected only a few times. The CDR3 spells CASTSSISTTDTQYF. CDR3 nucleotides: TGTGCCAGCACCTCGAGTATTAGCACCACAGATACGCAGTATTTT. The chain employs TRBV11-2 and TRBJ2-3; D gene uncertain. CDR1 is SGHAT and CDR2 is FQNNGV in the germline V gene. The CDR3 spans 15 residues. The V and J ends lost 7 bases and 2 bases respectively, with 16 bases between them.

The rearrangement uses TRBV6-6 and TRBJ2-3; 10 nucleotides align to TRBD2. This CDR3 comprises 15 residues. V gave up 8 bases and J gave up 5 bases; unmatched junction bases: 10. Germline CDR1 is MNHNY and CDR2 is SVGAGI (reference sequence). CDR3 in DNA: TGTGCCAGCGAATTAGCGGGGGGTCGGGGAGATACGCAGTATTTT. It specifies CASELAGGRGDTQYF.

Only a few counts were recorded for this clone. The CDR3 bases are TGCGCCAGCAGCCCCGCGGGGGGGAGTACCTACGAGCAGTACTTC. Encoded protein: CASSPAGGSTYEQYF. This chain links TRBV4-1 with TRBJ2-7; 9 bases agree with TRBD2. Germline values: CDR1 MGHRA, CDR2 YSYEKL. The ends lost 4 bases at V and 2 bases at J; junction bases unmatched: 6. The CDR3 length is 15 residues.

The chain employs TRBV27 and TRBJ2-2; 11 bases align to TRBD2. The CDR3 is 16 residues long. After removal of 6 bases from V and 2 bases from J, the junction contained 5 bases not matched to a gene. Germline V lookup: CDR1 MNHEY, CDR2 SMNVEV (reference sequence). In nucleotides, the CDR3 is TGTGCCAGCAGATTCCGACTAGCGGGAAACACCGGGGAGCTGTTTTTT. Its protein product is CASRFRLAGNTGELFF.

V gene TRBV6-1 combines with J gene TRBJ2-3, with 16 bases lining up with TRBD2. Germline lookup yields CDR1 MNHNS and CDR2 SASEGT. The V and J ends lost 6 bases and 4 bases, in that order; junction bases with no gene match: 1. The CDR3 spans 15 residues. CDR3 protein: CASRGLAGGPDTQYF. The DNA for the CDR3 is TGTGCCAGCAGGGGACTAGCGGGAGGGCCAGATACGCAGTATTTT.

The CDR3 sequence is CASSSGYGGELFF. The CDR3 bases are TGCGCCAGCAGCTCCGGGTATGGCGGGGAGCTGTTTTTT. V and J are TRBV5-1 and TRBJ2-2; D uncertain. Trimming took off 3 bases at V and 7 bases at J, with 10 bases between the two ends. Germline CDR1 is SGHRS and CDR2 is YFSETQ. CDR3 length equals 13 residues.

The genes are TRBV12-5 and TRBJ1-2, with D possibly being TRBD1 (6 bases). V lost 6 bases and J lost 3, with 14 bases in between. CDR1 LGHNT and CDR2 FRNRAP come from the germline V gene. The CDR3 is 14 amino acids. Here the CDR3 DNA reads TGTGCTAGTGGACCCCTGACAGGAGACTATGGCTACACCTTC. Its translation: CASGPLTGDYGYTF.

V is TRBV13 and J is TRBJ1-4; D remains unclear. The CDR3 is 13 amino acids. CDR1 PRHDT and CDR2 FYEKMQ come from the germline V gene (reference sequence). Trimming left V 5 bases short and J 6 bases short, with 10 bases between. The CDR3 nucleotides are TGTGCCAGCAGCCCATCAGAGGATGAAAAACTGTTTTTT. Its translation is CASSPSEDEKLFF.

The V and J genes are TRBV7-2 and TRBJ1-1, with D unresolved. Trimming shortened V by 3 bases and J by 1 base, and 9 bases separated the two germline ends. The CDR3 contains 14 residues. The V gene's germline CDR1 is SGHTA and CDR2 FQGNSA. The CDR3 spells CASSFWPGNTEAFF. The CDR3 coding sequence is TGTGCCAGCAGCTTCTGGCCAGGGAACACTGAAGCTTTCTTT.